Below are 3 T cell receptor beta chains sequenced from a single sample in a study of cytomegalovirus exposure and HLA in healthy donors (dated by TCRdb to 2016 to 2017). The library was produced with the immunoSEQ multiplex PCR assay. For the multiplex PCR, a mixture combining 60 forward primers for TCR Vbeta segments and 13 reverse primers for TCR Jbeta segments was used. TCRdb took over this immuneACCESS table, retaining in-frame rearrangements with V and J assigned. Such tables are incomplete; in checked studies, under half of the missing clones stem from an unresolved V gene, and the remainder is unexplained. The sample yields under 200,000 clones; approximately 73% were counted once. The ten largest clones capture approximately 1.5% of the sample. The sample comprised PBMCs. These receptors all come from a middle-aged man in good health and CMV-seronegative.

This rearrangement joins TRBV27 to TRBJ1-5, with TRBD1 identical over 10 bases. The germline CDR1 and CDR2 sequences are MNHEY and SMNVEV (reference sequence). The V segment lost 1 base and the J segment 4 bases; nucleotides outside the gene matches: 1. This CDR3 is built from 15 residues. The CDR3 region is CASSLLGQGNQPQHF. CDR3 nucleotide sequence: TGTGCCAGCAGTTTATTGGGACAGGGGAATCAGCCCCAGCATTTT.

The chain carries TRBV4-1 and TRBJ2-7; 15 bases agree with TRBD2. The J segment lost 6 bases and the V segment lost 1 base, leaving 10 bases of the junction unmatched. Germline V gene lookup returns CDR1 MGHRA and CDR2 YSYEKL. This CDR3 spans 18 amino acids. The CDR3 sequence: CASSQVGGLAGGPSEQYF. In DNA, the CDR3 is TGCGCCAGCAGCCAAGTGGGCGGACTAGCGGGGGGGCCGAGCGAGCAGTACTTC.

This clone was counted between two and nine times. The V call is TRBV19, the J call TRBJ2-3; 7 bases line up with TRBD2. The CDR3 contains 14 residues. The germline CDR1 and CDR2 sequences are LNHDA and SQIVND (reference sequence). V trimming: 3 bases; J trimming: 4 bases; junction bases outside the gene matches: 4. The CDR3 loop reads CASSISLAPDTQYF. The CDR3 DNA reads TGTGCCAGTAGTATTTCACTAGCGCCAGATACGCAGTATTTT. Full variable domain (missing parts from reference TRBV19 and TRBJ2-3): DGGITQSPKYLFRKEGQNVTLSCEQNLNHDAMYWYRQDPGQGLRLIYYSQIVNDFQKGDIAEGYSVSREKKESFPLTVTSAQKNPTAFYLCASSISLAPDTQYFGPGTRLTVL.